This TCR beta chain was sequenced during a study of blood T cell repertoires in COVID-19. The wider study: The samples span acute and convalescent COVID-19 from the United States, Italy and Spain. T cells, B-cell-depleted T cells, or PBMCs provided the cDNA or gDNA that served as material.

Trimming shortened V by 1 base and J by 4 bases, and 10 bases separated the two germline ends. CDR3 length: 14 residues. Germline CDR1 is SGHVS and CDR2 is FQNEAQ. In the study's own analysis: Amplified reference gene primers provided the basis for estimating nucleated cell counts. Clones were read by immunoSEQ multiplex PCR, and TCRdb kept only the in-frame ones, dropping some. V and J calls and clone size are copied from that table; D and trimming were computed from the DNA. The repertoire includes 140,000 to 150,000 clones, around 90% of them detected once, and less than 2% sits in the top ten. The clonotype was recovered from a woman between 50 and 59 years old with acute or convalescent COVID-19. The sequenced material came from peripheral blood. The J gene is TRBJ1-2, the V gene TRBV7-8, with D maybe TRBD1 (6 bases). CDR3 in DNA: TGTGCCAGCAGCTTAGTTCTAGGGGGCTATGGCTACACCTTC. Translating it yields CASSLVLGGYGYTF.